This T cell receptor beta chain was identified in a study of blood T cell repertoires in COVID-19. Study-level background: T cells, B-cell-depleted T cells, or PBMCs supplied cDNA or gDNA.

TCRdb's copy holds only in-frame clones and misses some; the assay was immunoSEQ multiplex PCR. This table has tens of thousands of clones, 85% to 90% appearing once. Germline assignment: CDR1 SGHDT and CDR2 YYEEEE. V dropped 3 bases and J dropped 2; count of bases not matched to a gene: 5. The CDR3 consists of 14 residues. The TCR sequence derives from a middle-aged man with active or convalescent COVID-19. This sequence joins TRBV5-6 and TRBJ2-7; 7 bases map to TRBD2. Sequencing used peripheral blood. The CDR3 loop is CASSSGLRTYEQYF. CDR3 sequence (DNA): TGTGCCAGCAGCTCGGGACTAAGGACCTACGAGCAGTACTTC.